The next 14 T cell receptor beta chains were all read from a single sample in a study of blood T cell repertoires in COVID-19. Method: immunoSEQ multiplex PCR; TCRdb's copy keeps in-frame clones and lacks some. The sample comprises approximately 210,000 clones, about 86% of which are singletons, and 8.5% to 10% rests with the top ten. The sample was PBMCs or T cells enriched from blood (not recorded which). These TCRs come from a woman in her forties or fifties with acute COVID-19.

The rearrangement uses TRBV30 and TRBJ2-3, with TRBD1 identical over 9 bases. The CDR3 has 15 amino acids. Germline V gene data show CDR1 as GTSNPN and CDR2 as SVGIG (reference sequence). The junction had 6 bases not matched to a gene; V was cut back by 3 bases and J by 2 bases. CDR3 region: CAWREGTGTTDTQYF. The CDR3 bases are TGTGCCTGGAGGGAAGGGACAGGGACCACAGATACGCAGTATTTT.

The CDR3 DNA sequence: TGCGCCAGCAGCAACCCTGGGGCGCAGGGAAATCCTAATTCACCCCTCCACTTT. It yields the protein CASSNPGAQGNPNSPLHF. The chain carries TRBV23-1 and TRBJ1-6; tentative D call: TRBD1 (5 bases). TRBV23-1 is an ORF for which the function is uncertain. The CDR3 totals 18 residues. V lost 6 bases and J lost 6, with 24 bases in between.

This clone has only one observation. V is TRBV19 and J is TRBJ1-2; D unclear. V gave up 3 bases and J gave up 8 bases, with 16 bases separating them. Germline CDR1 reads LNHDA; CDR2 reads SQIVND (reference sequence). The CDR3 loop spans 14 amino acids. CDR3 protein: CASSILGELYGYTF. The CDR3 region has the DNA TGTGCCAGTAGTATTCTAGGAGAGTTGTACGGCTACACCTTC. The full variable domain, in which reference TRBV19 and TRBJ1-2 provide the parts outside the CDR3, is DGGITQSPKYLFRKEGQNVTLSCEQNLNHDAMYWYRQDPGQGLRLIYYSQIVNDFQKGDIAEGYSVSREKKESFPLTVTSAQKNPTAFYLCASSILGELYGYTFGSGTRLTVV.

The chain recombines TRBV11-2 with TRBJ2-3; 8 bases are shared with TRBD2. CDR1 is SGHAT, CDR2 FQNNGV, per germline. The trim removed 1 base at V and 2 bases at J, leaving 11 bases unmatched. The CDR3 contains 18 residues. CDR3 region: CASSLGGGKPFYTDTQYF. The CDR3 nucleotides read TGTGCCAGCAGCTTAGGCGGGGGGAAACCCTTTTACACAGATACGCAGTATTTT. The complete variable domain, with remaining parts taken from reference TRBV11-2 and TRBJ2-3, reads EAGVAQSPRYKIIEKRQSVAFWCNPISGHATLYWYQQILGQGPKLLIQFQNNGVVDDSQLPKDRFSAERLKGVDSTLKIQPAKLEDSAVYLCASSLGGGKPFYTDTQYFGPGTRLTVL.

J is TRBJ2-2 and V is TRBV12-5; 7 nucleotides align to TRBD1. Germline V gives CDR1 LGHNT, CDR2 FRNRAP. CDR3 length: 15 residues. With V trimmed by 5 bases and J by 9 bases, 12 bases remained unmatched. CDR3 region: CASGPSANRGRELFF. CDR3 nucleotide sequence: TGTGCTAGTGGTCCCTCGGCGAACAGGGGCCGGGAGCTGTTTTTT.

The CDR3 protein is CASRPGHLNQPQHF. The CDR3 DNA reads as TGTGCCAGCAGACCGGGACATCTCAATCAGCCCCAGCATTTT. The chain links TRBV28 to TRBJ1-5; TRBD1 might be the D (6 bases). The V gene's germline CDR1 is MDHEN and CDR2 SYDVKM. This CDR3 spans 14 amino acids. Deletions cut 6 bases from V and 3 bases from J, with 12 bases between.

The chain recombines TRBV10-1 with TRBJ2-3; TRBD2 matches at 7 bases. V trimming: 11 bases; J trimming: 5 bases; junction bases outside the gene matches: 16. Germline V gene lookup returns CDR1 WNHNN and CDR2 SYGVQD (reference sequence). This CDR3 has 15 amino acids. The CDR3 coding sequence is TGCGCCGCCCTCGAGCGGGGACCCCGGGTAGATACGCAGTATTTT. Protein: CAALERGPRVDTQYF.

CDR3: CASIGTGDTEAFF. The CDR3 DNA reads TGTGCCAGTATTGGGACAGGGGACACTGAAGCTTTCTTT. The gene calls are TRBV19 and TRBJ1-1, with TRBD1 matching 10 bases. Germline trimming cut 7 bases from V and 3 bases from J; bases unmatched to any gene: 2. This CDR3 spans 13 amino acids. CDR1 and CDR2 (germline): LNHDA, SQIVND (reference sequence).

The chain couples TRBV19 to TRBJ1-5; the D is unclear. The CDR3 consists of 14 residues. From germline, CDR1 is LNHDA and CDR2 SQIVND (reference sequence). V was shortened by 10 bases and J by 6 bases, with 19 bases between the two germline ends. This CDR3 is CATRPGVAGQPQHF. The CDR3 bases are TGTGCCACCCGACCTGGGGTGGCGGGTCAGCCCCAGCATTTT.

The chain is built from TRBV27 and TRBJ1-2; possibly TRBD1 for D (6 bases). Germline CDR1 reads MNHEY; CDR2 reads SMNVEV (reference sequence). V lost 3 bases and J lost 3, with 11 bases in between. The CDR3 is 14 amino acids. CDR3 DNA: TGTGCCAGCAGTTTTCGGGGGGCGGACTATGGCTACACCTTC. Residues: CASSFRGADYGYTF.

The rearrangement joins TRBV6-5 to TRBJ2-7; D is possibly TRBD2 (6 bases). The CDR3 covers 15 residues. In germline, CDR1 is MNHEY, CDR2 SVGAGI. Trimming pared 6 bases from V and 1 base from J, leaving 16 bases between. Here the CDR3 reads CASRTPAGPSYEQYF. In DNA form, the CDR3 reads TGTGCCAGCAGAACCCCTGCGGGACCTTCCTACGAGCAGTACTTC.

The CDR3 spells CASSTGQGLETQYF. CDR3 coding DNA: TGCGCCAGCAGCACTGGACAGGGGTTGGAGACCCAGTACTTC. The chain uses TRBV5-1 and TRBJ2-5; 9 bases map to TRBD1. The CDR3 has 14 amino acids. V shed 4 bases, J shed 5 bases, and the junction held 6 bases outside the gene matches. CDR1 and CDR2 (germline): SGHRS, YFSETQ.

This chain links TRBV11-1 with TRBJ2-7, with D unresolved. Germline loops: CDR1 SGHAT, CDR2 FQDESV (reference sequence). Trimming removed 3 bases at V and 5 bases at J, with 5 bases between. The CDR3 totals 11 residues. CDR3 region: CASSFQNEQYF. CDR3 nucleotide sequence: TGTGCCAGCAGCTTTCAAAACGAGCAGTACTTC.

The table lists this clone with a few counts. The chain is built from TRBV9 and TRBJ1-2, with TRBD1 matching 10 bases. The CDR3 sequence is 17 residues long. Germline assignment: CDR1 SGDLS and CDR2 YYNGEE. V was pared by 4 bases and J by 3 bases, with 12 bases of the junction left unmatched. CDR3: CASSFPGTGEIDYGYTF. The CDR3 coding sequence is TGTGCCAGCAGCTTCCCTGGGACAGGGGAGATCGACTATGGCTACACCTTC.